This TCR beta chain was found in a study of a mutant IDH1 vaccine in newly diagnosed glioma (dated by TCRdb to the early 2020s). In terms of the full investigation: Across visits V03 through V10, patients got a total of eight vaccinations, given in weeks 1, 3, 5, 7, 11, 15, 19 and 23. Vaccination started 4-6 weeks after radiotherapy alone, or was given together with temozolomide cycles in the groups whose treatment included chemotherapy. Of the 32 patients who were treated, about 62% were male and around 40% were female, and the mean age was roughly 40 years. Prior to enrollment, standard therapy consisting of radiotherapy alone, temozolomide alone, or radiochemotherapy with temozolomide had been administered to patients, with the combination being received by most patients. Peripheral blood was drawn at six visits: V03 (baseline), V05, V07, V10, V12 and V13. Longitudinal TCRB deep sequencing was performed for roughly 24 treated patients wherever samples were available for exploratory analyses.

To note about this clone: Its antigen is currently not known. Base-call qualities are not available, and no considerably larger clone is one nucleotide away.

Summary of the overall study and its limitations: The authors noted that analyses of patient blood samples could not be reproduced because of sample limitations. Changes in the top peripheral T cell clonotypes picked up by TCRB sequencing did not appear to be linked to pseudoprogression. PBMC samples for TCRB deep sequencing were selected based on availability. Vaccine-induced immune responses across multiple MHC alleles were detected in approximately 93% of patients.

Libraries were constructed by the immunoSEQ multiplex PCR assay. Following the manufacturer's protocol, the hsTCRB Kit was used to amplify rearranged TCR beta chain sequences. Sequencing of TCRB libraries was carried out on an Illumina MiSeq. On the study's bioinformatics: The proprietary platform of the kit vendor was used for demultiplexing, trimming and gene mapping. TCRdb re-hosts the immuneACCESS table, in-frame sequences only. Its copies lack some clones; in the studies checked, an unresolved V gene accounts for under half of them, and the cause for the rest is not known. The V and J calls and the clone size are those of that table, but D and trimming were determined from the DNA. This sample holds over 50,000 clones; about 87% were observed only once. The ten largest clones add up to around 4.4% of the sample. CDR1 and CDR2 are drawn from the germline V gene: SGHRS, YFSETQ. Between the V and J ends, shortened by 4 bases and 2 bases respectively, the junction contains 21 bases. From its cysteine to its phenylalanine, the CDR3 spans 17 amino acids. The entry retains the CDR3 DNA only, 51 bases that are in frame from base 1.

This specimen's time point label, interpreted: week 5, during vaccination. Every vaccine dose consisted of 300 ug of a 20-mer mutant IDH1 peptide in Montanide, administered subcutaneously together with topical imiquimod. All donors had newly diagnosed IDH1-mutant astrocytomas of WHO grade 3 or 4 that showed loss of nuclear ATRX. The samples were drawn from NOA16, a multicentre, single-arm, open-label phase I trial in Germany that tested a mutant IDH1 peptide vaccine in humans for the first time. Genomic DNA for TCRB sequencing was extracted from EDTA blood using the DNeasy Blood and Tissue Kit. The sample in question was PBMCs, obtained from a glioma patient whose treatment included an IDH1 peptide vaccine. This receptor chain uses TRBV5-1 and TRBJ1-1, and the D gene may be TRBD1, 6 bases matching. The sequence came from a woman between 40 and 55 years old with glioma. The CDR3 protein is CASSRWGGRDDNTEAFF. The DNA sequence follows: TGCGCCAGCAGCCGGTGGGGGGGGCGGGACGACAACACTGAAGCTTTCTTT. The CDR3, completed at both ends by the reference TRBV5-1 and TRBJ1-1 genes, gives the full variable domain KAGVTQTPRYLIKTRGQQVTLSCSPISGHRSVSWYQQTPGQGLQFLFEYFSETQRNKGNFPGRFSGRQFSNSRSEMNVSTLELGDSALYLCASSRWGGRDDNTEAFFGQGTRLTVV.